These 17 T cell receptor beta chains came from one sample sequenced in a study of technical replicates of blood from several donors. Measured with immunoSEQ multiplex PCR; TCRdb has only the in-frame clones, and not every one. The table shows around 86,000 clones, with 95% to 97% occurring only once. The sequenced material came from T cells isolated from PBMCs. All receptors derive from a human donor in good health.

The chain carries TRBV5-1 and TRBJ2-7; 7 positions match TRBD1. CDR3 size: 15 residues. After removal of 3 bases from V and 0 bases from J, the junction contained 6 bases not matched to a gene. Germline lookup yields CDR1 SGHRS and CDR2 YFSETQ. CDR3 in amino acids: CASSWGQSSSYEQYF. The CDR3 DNA sequence: TGCGCCAGCAGCTGGGGACAGTCGAGCTCCTACGAGCAGTACTTC.

V usage is TRBV28 and J usage is TRBJ1-5; D is uncertain. V lost 4 bases and J lost 4, with 11 bases in between. The CDR3 loop spans 14 amino acids. Germline CDR1 is MDHEN and CDR2 is SYDVKM. CDR3 loop: CASSSPGENQPQHF. The DNA for the CDR3 is TGTGCCAGCAGTTCCCCCGGGGAGAATCAGCCCCAGCATTTT.

The chain recombines TRBV28 with TRBJ2-1, with D possibly matching TRBD1 (5 bases). The CDR3 contains 15 residues. Germline-derived CDR1 and CDR2 are MDHEN and SYDVKM. Deletions cut 5 bases from V and 3 bases from J, with 14 bases between. CDR3 amino acids: CASSPRGQSYNEQFF. CDR3 DNA: TGTGCCAGCAGTCCCCGCGGACAAAGCTACAATGAGCAGTTCTTC.

The chain is built from TRBV9 and TRBJ2-5, with D possibly TRBD2 on 6 matching bases. V dropped 1 base and J dropped 5 bases, with 12 bases sitting between them. The length of the CDR3 is 14 residues. The germline CDR1 and CDR2 sequences are SGDLS and YYNGEE. CDR3 loop: CASSVSGGVETQYF. The CDR3 DNA reads TGTGCCAGCAGCGTAAGCGGAGGGGTTGAGACCCAGTACTTC. Full variable domain (outside the CDR3, taken from reference TRBV9 and TRBJ2-5): DSGVTQTPKHLITATGQRVTLRCSPRSGDLSVYWYQQSLDQGLQFLIQYYNGEERAKGNILERFSAQQFPDLHSELNLSSLELGDSALYFCASSVSGGVETQYFGPGTRLLVL.

This clone was observed a handful of times. This chain links TRBV6-1 with TRBJ2-7; D ambiguous. V lost 3 bases, J lost 5 bases, and 8 bases lay in between. CDR3 length: 12 residues. Germline values: CDR1 MNHNS, CDR2 SASEGT. The DNA of the CDR3 is TGTGCCAGCAGTGAGGTAGTCCACGAGCAGTACTTC. It specifies CASSEVVHEQYF.

This rearrangement joins TRBV6-1 to TRBJ1-5; D not certain. The CDR3 runs 12 residues. Germline V CDR1 and CDR2: MNHNS, SASEGT. V gave up 2 bases and J gave up 5 bases, with 4 bases separating them. The CDR3 region is CASSELDQPQHF. The CDR3 nucleotides read TGTGCCAGCAGTGAATTAGATCAGCCCCAGCATTTT.

The chain uses TRBV4-1 and TRBJ2-7; 9 nucleotides align to TRBD2. The CDR3 loop spans 15 amino acids. Germline values: CDR1 MGHRA, CDR2 YSYEKL. V lost 1 base and J lost 2; bases outside the gene matches: 3. DNA of the CDR3: TGCGCCAGCAGCCAAGGACTAGCGGTACCCTACGAGCAGTACTTC. It yields the protein CASSQGLAVPYEQYF.

The chain links TRBV15 to TRBJ2-5, with D maybe TRBD2 (5 bases). V lost 3 bases and J 5 bases, leaving 19 bases between the germline ends. The CDR3 is made up of 16 amino acids. The germline gives CDR1 LNHNV, CDR2 YYDKDF (reference sequence). CDR3 nucleotides: TGTGCCACCAGCAGGGCTGCAGGCGGGTTGGAGGAGACCCAGTACTTC. Amino acid sequence: CATSRAAGGLEETQYF.

This clone came up once. The chain combines TRBV10-3 with TRBJ2-7; possibly TRBD2 for D (5 bases). The CDR3 is made up of 12 amino acids. V was clipped by 9 bases and J by 5 bases, with 14 bases between them. The germline gives CDR1 ENHRY, CDR2 SYGVKD. CDR3 sequence (DNA): TGTGCCATAAACTCCCCCGGGGACGAGCAGTACTTC. It translates to CAINSPGDEQYF.

This clone was picked up one time. The chain recombines TRBV6-4 with TRBJ1-5; 8 bases map to TRBD1. The V gene end was trimmed by 7 bases and the J gene end by 7 bases; junction bases not matched to a gene: 9. CDR3 size: 14 residues. Germline CDR1 MRHNA, CDR2 SNTAGT. CDR3 amino acids: CASTVDRGGQPQHF. As DNA, the CDR3 is TGTGCCAGCACCGTCGACAGGGGCGGCCAGCCCCAGCATTTT.

The genes are TRBV25-1 and TRBJ1-1; D not certain. CDR3 size: 17 residues. Trimming stripped 0 bases from V and 0 bases from J, with 14 bases between. The germline V gene encodes CDR1 MGHDK and CDR2 SYGVNS. The CDR3 loop is CASSEYPRGEVNTEAFF. The CDR3, as DNA: TGTGCCAGCAGTGAATATCCCAGAGGAGAGGTGAACACTGAAGCTTTCTTT.

The gene calls are TRBV7-9 and TRBJ2-5; 10 bases agree with TRBD2. The CDR3 runs 13 residues. With V trimmed by 8 bases and J by 6 bases, 6 bases remained unmatched. Germline CDR1 reads SEHNR; CDR2 reads FQNEAQ (reference sequence). The CDR3 spells CASWIAGGQTQYF. CDR3 bases: TGTGCCAGCTGGATAGCGGGGGGCCAGACCCAGTACTTC.

V usage is TRBV9 and J usage is TRBJ2-1; TRBD2 matches 7 bases. V lost 5 bases to trimming and J lost 10 bases; unmatched junction nucleotides: 3. The CDR3 runs 11 residues. CDR1 is SGDLS, CDR2 YYNGEE, per germline. CDR3 residues: CASSVSGEQFF. For the CDR3, the DNA is TGTGCCAGCAGTGTTAGCGGGGAGCAGTTCTTC.

The chain is built from TRBV5-1 and TRBJ2-7, with TRBD2 matching over 8 bases. Germline V gene sequence: CDR1 SGHRS, CDR2 YFSETQ. This CDR3 comprises 15 residues. J gave up 0 bases and V 5 bases, and 7 bases lay outside the gene matches. For the CDR3, the DNA is TGCGCCAGCAGTACGGCGGGAGGTGGCTCCTACGAGCAGTACTTC. Amino acids: CASSTAGGGSYEQYF.

The chain couples TRBV2 to TRBJ2-1; D is undetermined. The CDR3 sequence is 13 residues long. The germline V gene has CDR1 SNHLY and CDR2 FYNNEI. V was clipped by 7 bases and J by 13 bases, with 20 bases between them. The CDR3 is CASILGANNPQFF. The CDR3 bases are TGTGCCAGCATCCTAGGAGCCAACAACCCTCAGTTCTTC.

This rearrangement joins TRBV11-2 to TRBJ1-4; 8 positions agree with TRBD1. There are 14 residues in the CDR3. V was pared by 4 bases and J by 6 bases, with 4 bases of the junction left unmatched. Germline V gives CDR1 SGHAT, CDR2 FQNNGV. CDR3 protein: CASSSGTGDEKLFF. CDR3 sequence (DNA): TGTGCCAGCAGCTCCGGGACAGGTGATGAAAAACTGTTTTTT.

The V and J genes are TRBV5-1 and TRBJ2-5, with 9 bases lining up with TRBD1. CDR3 length: 14 residues. CDR1 and CDR2 from the germline V gene are SGHRS and YFSETQ. With V trimmed by 2 bases and J by 2 bases, 1 base remained unmatched. The CDR3 DNA reads as TGCGCCAGCAGCTTAGACAGGGGGCAAGAGACCCAGTACTTC. Translation: CASSLDRGQETQYF.